This TCR beta chain derives from a study of cytomegalovirus exposure and HLA in healthy donors. The overall study: An earlier analysis found roughly 110 million unique TCR beta sequences from about 190 million T cells. Points from the study as a whole: In all likelihood, a cluster of highly shared sequence variants was a sequencing artifact.

CDR3 size: 12 residues. From germline, CDR1 is SGHNT and CDR2 YYREEE (reference sequence). Trimming took off 0 bases at V and 6 bases at J, with 7 bases between the two ends. The PCR employed 60 Vbeta primers together with 13 Jbeta primers. As processed by the authors: Roughly 11 million of the roughly 80 million unique TCR beta chains counted in a later analysis were shared. Repertoires were generated with immunoSEQ multiplex PCR, while TCRdb's copy carries only in-frame clones and drops some. The D gene and trimming were derived from the DNA, and the V and J assignments and clone size from that table. The sample yields some 150,000 clones, 70% to 80% seen once. To note about this clone: The antigen is undetermined.

The receptor's source is a man aged 35 to 55 in good health and CMV-seronegative. This sequence joins TRBV5-4 and TRBJ2-7; D ambiguous. The sample consisted of PBMCs. CDR3 residues: CASSLDPREQYF. In nucleotides, the CDR3 is TGTGCCAGCAGCTTGGATCCTCGCGAGCAGTACTTC.